This entry lists 27 T cell receptor beta chains sequenced from one sample in a study of cytomegalovirus exposure and HLA in healthy donors (dated by TCRdb to about 2017). Libraries were prepared through the immunoSEQ multiplex PCR assay. The multiplex PCR relied on a mix of 60 forward primers for TCR Vbeta segments and 13 reverse primers for TCR Jbeta segments. The source is immuneACCESS, and TCRdb retained only in-frame sequences with V and J called. Part of the clones is not carried over; for the studies checked, unresolved V genes explain less than half of this, and the remainder is unexplained. Within this sample are 110,000 to 150,000 clones, with 60% to 80% of them counted one time only. The ten most abundant clones make up 2.5% to 4% of the sample. Sequencing was carried out using PBMCs. The receptor source for this set is a middle-aged man in good health and CMV-seronegative.

The chain uses TRBV6-1 and TRBJ2-7, with 10 bases that match TRBD2. The CDR3 spans 18 residues. The germline gives CDR1 MNHNS, CDR2 SASEGT. Trimming at V came to 1 base and at J to 2 bases, leaving 11 bases not matched to a gene. CDR3 nucleotide sequence: TGTGCCAGCAGTGAAGGGACTAGCGGACCCGGTCGTCCCTACGAGCAGTACTTC. It translates to CASSEGTSGPGRPYEQYF.

This clone was seen a single time. The chain carries TRBV6-6 and TRBJ1-5, with a weak D call TRBD1 (6 bases). The germline CDR1 and CDR2 sequences are MNHNY and SVGAGI (reference sequence). The CDR3 consists of 14 residues. Trimming pared 6 bases from V and 6 bases from J, leaving 15 bases between. The CDR3 loop reads CASSQTGFGQPQHF. CDR3 DNA: TGTGCCAGCAGCCAAACAGGGTTCGGTCAGCCCCAGCATTTT.

This clone has only a few counts. The genes are TRBV6-5 and TRBJ1-2; 8 nucleotides align to TRBD1. Germline V gene data show CDR1 as MNHEY and CDR2 as SVGAGI. Trimming removed 4 bases from V and 7 bases from J; junction bases left unmatched: 14. The CDR3 length is 16 residues. DNA for the CDR3: TGTGCCAGCAGTTTTACCGGACAGGGATGGTTTCGTGGCTACACCTTC. Amino acid sequence: CASSFTGQGWFRGYTF.

The chain couples TRBV1 to TRBJ2-7; the D call TRBD1 from the table was never checked on the DNA. TRBV1 counts as a pseudogene. This CDR3 is built from 15 residues. CDR3 residues: CTSSHAGQGRLQQYF. In DNA form, the CDR3 reads TGCACCAGCAGCCACGCGGGACAGGGCAGGCTTCAGCAGTACTTC.

To note about this clone: Sequence at one end of the junction differs from germline and may be a read error. The rearrangement uses TRBV7-6 and TRBJ2-1; maybe TRBD1 (6 bases). From germline, CDR1 is SGHVS and CDR2 FNYEAQ. This CDR3 is 15 amino acids long. The chain's CDR3 is CASTSDRLSSNEQFF. The CDR3 bases are TGTGCCAGTACCTCGGACAGACTATCCTCCAATGAGCAGTTCTTC.

The rearrangement links TRBV29-1 to TRBJ2-1; the match to TRBD2 covers 14 bases. Germline trimming cut 4 bases from V and 0 bases from J; bases unmatched to any gene: 5. This CDR3 has 17 residues. Germline V gene lookup returns CDR1 SQVTM and CDR2 ANQGSEA. The CDR3 protein is CSVAGTSGGSSYNEQFF. CDR3 nucleotide sequence: TGCAGCGTTGCCGGGACTAGCGGGGGAAGCTCCTACAATGAGCAGTTCTTC.

The V call is TRBV19, the J call TRBJ2-7, with a weak D call TRBD1 (5 bases). The germline CDR1 and CDR2 sequences are LNHDA and SQIVND (reference sequence). V was trimmed by 2 bases and J by 3 bases, leaving 14 bases between them. This CDR3 region has 15 residues. The CDR3 is CASSISPGLNYEQYF. CDR3 nucleotide sequence: TGTGCCAGTAGTATAAGCCCAGGGTTGAACTACGAGCAGTACTTC.

This chain connects TRBV6-5 to TRBJ1-1; the D is unclear. In germline, CDR1 is MNHEY, CDR2 SVGAGI. The ends were cut back, 7 bases at V and 1 base at J, with 10 bases in the middle. The CDR3 sequence is 13 residues long. CDR3 coding DNA: TGTGCCAGCACGCGAGTCCGGAACACTGAAGCTTTCTTT. Its protein product is CASTRVRNTEAFF.

The chain couples TRBV23-1 to TRBJ1-6; no firm D call. TRBV23-1 is flagged as an ORF with uncertain function. This CDR3 comprises 17 residues. Trimming cost V 8 bases and J 9 bases, with 26 bases left between them. The CDR3 spells CASSITADPGGISPLHF. CDR3 DNA sequence: TGCGCCAGCTCCATAACGGCAGACCCCGGCGGAATTTCACCCCTCCACTTT.

This chain uses TRBV6-1 with TRBJ1-2, with D possibly matching TRBD1 (5 bases). The CDR3 has 15 residues. Germline V lookup: CDR1 MNHNS, CDR2 SASEGT. Trimming stripped 7 bases from V and 0 bases from J, with 15 bases between. The DNA of the CDR3 is TGTGCCAGCAAAGACGGGGGGACCTCTAACTATGGCTACACCTTC. Protein sequence: CASKDGGTSNYGYTF.

As to this clone: This sample includes further DNA sequences coding for the same CDR3. The rearrangement uses TRBV10-2 and TRBJ2-7, with 7 nucleotides matching TRBD2. CDR1 WSHSY and CDR2 SAAADI come from the germline V gene. Losses at the gene ends were 9 bases for V and 0 bases for J; bases not matched to a gene: 17. The CDR3 extends over 17 amino acids. This CDR3 reads CASIEDLLGTISYEQYF. The CDR3 region has the DNA TGCGCCAGTATAGAAGATTTACTTGGGACTATCTCCTACGAGCAGTACTTC.

The chain employs TRBV5-1 and TRBJ2-3; tentative D call: TRBD1 (6 bases). The CDR3 runs 13 residues. V lost 0 bases to trimming and J lost 9 bases, with 11 bases between them. Germline CDR1 reads SGHRS; CDR2 reads YFSETQ. The CDR3 here is CASSLGADRTQYF. CDR3 bases: TGCGCCAGCAGCTTGGGGGCGGACAGAACGCAGTATTTT.

This chain uses TRBV5-1 with TRBJ2-7; TRBD1 is a possible D gene (6 bases). CDR1 is SGHRS, CDR2 YFSETQ, per germline. This CDR3 region has 14 residues. V was cut by 0 bases and J by 3 bases, with 10 bases left in between. CDR3 DNA: TGCGCCAGCAGCTTGGGGGGGCTTAGCTACGAGCAGTACTTC. As protein: CASSLGGLSYEQYF.

The chain carries TRBV5-6 and TRBJ1-2, with D unresolved. From germline, CDR1 is SGHDT and CDR2 YYEEEE. The CDR3 has 14 residues. Trimming shortened V by 1 base and J by 7 bases, and 14 bases separated the two germline ends. The CDR3: CASSLFRVRGGYTF. The CDR3 bases are TGTGCCAGCAGCTTGTTTAGGGTCCGGGGTGGCTACACCTTC. Full variable domain (rest looked up from reference TRBV5-6 and TRBJ1-2): DAGVTQSPTHLIKTRGQQVTLRCSPKSGHDTVSWYQQALGQGPQFIFQYYEEEERQRGNFPDRFSGHQFPNYSSELNVNALLLGDSALYLCASSLFRVRGGYTFGSGTRLTVV.

The rearrangement joins TRBV7-6 to TRBJ2-7; weak D call: TRBD1 (5 bases). Germline V gives CDR1 SGHVS, CDR2 FNYEAQ. The germline V and J ends were trimmed by 3 bases and 0 bases, with 15 bases remaining between them. This CDR3 spans 16 amino acids. The CDR3: CASSLTAFMSSYEQYF. The CDR3 DNA sequence: TGTGCCAGCAGCTTGACAGCCTTCATGAGCTCCTACGAGCAGTACTTC.

Here the CDR3 DNA reads TGTGCCAGCAGCCCGGCGGGGACAGGGGGGACTGAAGCTTTCTTT. Translation: CASSPAGTGGTEAFF. The rearrangement joins TRBV11-2 to TRBJ1-1; 11 bases are shared with TRBD1. After removal of 5 bases from V and 5 bases from J, the junction contained 7 bases not matched to a gene. Germline CDR1 SGHAT, CDR2 FQNNGV. The CDR3 sequence is 15 residues long.

J is TRBJ2-7 and V is TRBV13; 10 nucleotides line up with TRBD2. CDR1 is PRHDT, CDR2 FYEKMQ, per germline (reference sequence). The trim removed 5 bases at V and 6 bases at J, leaving 10 bases unmatched. The CDR3 has 15 residues. CDR3 amino acids: CASSPPSGGAAEQYF. The DNA of the CDR3 is TGTGCCAGCAGCCCCCCCAGCGGGGGGGCGGCCGAGCAGTACTTC. Full variable domain (rest looked up from reference TRBV13 and TRBJ2-7): AAGVIQSPRHLIKEKRETATLKCYPIPRHDTVYWYQQGPGQDPQFLISFYEKMQSDKGSIPDRFSAQQFSDYHSELNMSSLELGDSALYFCASSPPSGGAAEQYFGPGTRLTVT.

The chain joins TRBV7-2 to TRBJ2-4; perhaps TRBD2 as D (5 bases). Germline values: CDR1 SGHTA, CDR2 FQGNSA. V dropped 0 bases and J dropped 5 bases, with 20 bases sitting between them. The CDR3 contains 18 residues. The CDR3 is CASSLAGSRHPGQNIQYF. DNA for the CDR3: TGTGCCAGCAGCTTAGCAGGGAGCCGTCATCCCGGCCAAAACATTCAGTACTTC.

In this sample, this clone turned up a few times. The J gene is TRBJ2-2, the V gene TRBV4-1, with D possibly matching TRBD1 (6 bases). This CDR3 contains 14 residues. Germline CDR1 MGHRA, CDR2 YSYEKL. V shed 0 bases and J shed 7 bases, with 9 bases lying between them. The CDR3 loop is CASSQDARGGELFF. CDR3 sequence (DNA): TGCGCCAGCAGCCAAGATGCCAGGGGCGGGGAGCTGTTTTTT.

A single count supports this clone. The rearrangement links TRBV9 to TRBJ1-6; D not resolved. The CDR3 spans 15 residues. V was pared by 4 bases and J by 13 bases, with 21 bases between. Germline CDR1 SGDLS, CDR2 YYNGEE. CDR3: CASSPGIDGSCPLHF. DNA for the CDR3: TGTGCCAGCAGCCCCGGTATAGACGGGTCTTGCCCCCTCCACTTT.

The chain carries TRBV7-8 and TRBJ1-2, with D tentatively TRBD1 (6 bases). Trimming stripped 2 bases from V and 1 base from J, with 8 bases between. Germline V gives CDR1 SGHVS, CDR2 FQNEAQ. The CDR3 length is 14 residues. The CDR3 DNA reads TGTGCCAGCAGCTTAAGGACAGATAACTATGGCTACACCTTC. Translated: CASSLRTDNYGYTF.

This clone turned up a few times. The CDR3 nucleotides read TGTGCCAGCAGCGACTATGGACAGTCGTCTGAGAAGGGAGAAAAACTGTTTTTT. Protein: CASSDYGQSSEKGEKLFF. The chain couples TRBV7-9 to TRBJ1-4, with D possibly TRBD1 on 6 matching bases. The V end was cut by 5 bases, the J end by 8 bases, with 27 bases between. The CDR3 sequence is 18 residues long. Germline assignment: CDR1 SEHNR and CDR2 FQNEAQ (reference sequence).

V gene TRBV5-4 combines with J gene TRBJ2-7, with 10 bases matching TRBD1. The CDR3 runs 14 residues. Germline values: CDR1 SGHNT, CDR2 YYREEE (reference sequence). V shed 4 bases and J 0 bases; nucleotides not matched to a gene: 1. CDR3 sequence: CASSGDRGSYEQYF. In DNA form, the CDR3 reads TGTGCCAGCAGCGGGGACAGGGGCTCCTACGAGCAGTACTTC.

This clone occurred many times. The chain carries TRBV7-3 and TRBJ1-1; 7 bases match TRBD1. Germline loops: CDR1 SGHTA, CDR2 FQGTGA. The J segment lost 1 base and the V segment lost 5 bases, leaving 10 bases of the junction unmatched. The CDR3 spans 16 residues. The CDR3 DNA is TGTGCCAGCAGCCTATTCCCGACAGGGAAGAACACTGAAGCTTTCTTT. Translation: CASSLFPTGKNTEAFF. The variable domain in full, with the rest retrieved from reference TRBV7-3 and TRBJ1-1, is GAGVSQTPSNKVTEKGKYVELRCDPISGHTALYWYRQSLGQGPEFLIYFQGTGAADDSGLPNDRFFAVRPEGSVSTLKIQRTERGDSAVYLCASSLFPTGKNTEAFFGQGTRLTVV.

V and J are TRBV29-1 and TRBJ1-1; no reliable D call. The V gene's germline CDR1 is SQVTM and CDR2 ANQGSEA. Trimming cost V 7 bases and J 7 bases, with 13 bases left between them. The CDR3 consists of 11 residues. The CDR3 bases are TGCAGCGCCCGGGCGGGGTTTGAAGCTTTCTTT. Its translation is CSARAGFEAFF.

In its sample, this clone was seen once. V is TRBV11-2 and J is TRBJ2-1; TRBD2 matches 11 bases. Germline loops: CDR1 SGHAT, CDR2 FQNNGV. The CDR3 contains 17 residues. V lost 5 bases and J lost 3; bases outside the gene matches: 9. CDR3 amino acids: CASSPRASGGLYNEQFF. The CDR3 bases are TGTGCCAGCAGCCCAAGGGCTAGCGGGGGGCTCTACAATGAGCAGTTCTTC.

This clone appeared a single time. This sequence joins TRBV5-4 and TRBJ2-7; 8 nucleotides match TRBD2. The junction had 11 bases not matched to a gene; V was cut back by 1 base and J by 2 bases. The CDR3 extends over 17 amino acids. CDR1 SGHNT and CDR2 YYREEE come from the germline V gene (reference sequence). The CDR3 is CASSLNRGAGGTYEQYF. Here the CDR3 DNA reads TGTGCCAGCAGCTTGAACCGCGGGGCGGGGGGTACCTACGAGCAGTACTTC.